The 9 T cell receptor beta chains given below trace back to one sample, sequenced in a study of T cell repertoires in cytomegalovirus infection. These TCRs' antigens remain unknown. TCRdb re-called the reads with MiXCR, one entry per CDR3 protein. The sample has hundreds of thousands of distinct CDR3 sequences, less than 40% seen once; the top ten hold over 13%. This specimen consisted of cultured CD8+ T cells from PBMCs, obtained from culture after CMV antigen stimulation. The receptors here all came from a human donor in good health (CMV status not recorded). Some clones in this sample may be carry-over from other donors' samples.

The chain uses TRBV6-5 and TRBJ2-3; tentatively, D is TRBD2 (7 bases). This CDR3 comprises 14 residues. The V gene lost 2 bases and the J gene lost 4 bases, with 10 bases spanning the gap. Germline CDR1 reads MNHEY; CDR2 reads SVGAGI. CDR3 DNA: TGTGCCAGCAGTTACGCGGGGGCATCAGATACGCAGTATTTT. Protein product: CASSYAGASDTQYF.

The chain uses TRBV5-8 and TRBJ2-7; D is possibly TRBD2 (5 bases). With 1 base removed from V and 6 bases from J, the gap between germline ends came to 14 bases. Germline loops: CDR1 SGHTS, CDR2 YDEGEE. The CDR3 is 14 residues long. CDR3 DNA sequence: TGTGCCAGCAGCTTGAGGGTCGGGGTGACCGAGCAGTACGTC. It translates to CASSLRVGVTEQYV.

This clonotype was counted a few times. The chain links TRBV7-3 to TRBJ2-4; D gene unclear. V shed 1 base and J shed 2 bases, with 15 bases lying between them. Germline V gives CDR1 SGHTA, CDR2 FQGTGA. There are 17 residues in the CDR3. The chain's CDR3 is CASSLISNPTPKNIQYF. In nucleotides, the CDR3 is TGTGCCAGCAGCTTAATTTCCAATCCGACTCCCAAAAACATTCAGTACTTC.

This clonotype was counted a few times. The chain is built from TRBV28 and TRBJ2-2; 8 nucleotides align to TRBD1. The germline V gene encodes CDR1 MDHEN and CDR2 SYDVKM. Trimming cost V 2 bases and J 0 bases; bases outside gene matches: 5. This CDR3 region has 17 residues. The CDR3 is CASSLNLGQANTGELFF. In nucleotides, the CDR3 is TGTGCCAGCAGTTTAAATCTGGGACAGGCGAACACCGGGGAGCTGTTTTTT.

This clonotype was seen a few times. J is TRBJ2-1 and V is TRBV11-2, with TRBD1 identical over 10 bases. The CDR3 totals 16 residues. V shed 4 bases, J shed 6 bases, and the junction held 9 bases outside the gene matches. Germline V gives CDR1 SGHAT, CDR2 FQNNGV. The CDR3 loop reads CASSSWTGTGVNEQFF. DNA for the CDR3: TGTGCCAGCAGCTCTTGGACCGGGACAGGGGTCAATGAGCAGTTCTTC.

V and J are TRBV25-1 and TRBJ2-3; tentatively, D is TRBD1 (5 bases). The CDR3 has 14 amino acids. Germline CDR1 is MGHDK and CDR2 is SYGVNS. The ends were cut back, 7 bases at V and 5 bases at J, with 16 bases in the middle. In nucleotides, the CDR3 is TGTGCCAGCAACCCCGGAAGGGGCATAGATACGCAGTATTTT. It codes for CASNPGRGIDTQYF.

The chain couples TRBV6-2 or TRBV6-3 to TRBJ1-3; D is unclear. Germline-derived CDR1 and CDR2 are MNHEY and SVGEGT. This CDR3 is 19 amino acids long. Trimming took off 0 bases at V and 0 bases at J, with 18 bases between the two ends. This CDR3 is CASSYSPNRYDFSGNTIYF. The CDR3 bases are TGTGCCAGCAGTTACTCTCCCAACAGATACGATTTCTCTGGAAACACCATATATTTT.

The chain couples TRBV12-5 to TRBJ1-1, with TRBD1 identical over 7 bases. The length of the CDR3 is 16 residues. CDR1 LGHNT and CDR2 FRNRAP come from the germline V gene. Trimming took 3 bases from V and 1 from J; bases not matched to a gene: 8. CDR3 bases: TGTGCTAGTGGTTTCCAAACGGGACAGCCGAACACTGAAGCTTTCTTT. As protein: CASGFQTGQPNTEAFF.

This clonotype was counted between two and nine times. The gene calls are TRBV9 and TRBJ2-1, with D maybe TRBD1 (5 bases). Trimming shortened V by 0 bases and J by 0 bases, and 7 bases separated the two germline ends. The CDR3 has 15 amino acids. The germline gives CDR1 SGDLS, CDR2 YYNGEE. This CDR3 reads CASSVARGSYNEQFF. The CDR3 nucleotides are TGTGCCAGCAGCGTAGCTAGGGGCTCCTACAATGAGCAGTTCTTC.